This T cell receptor (beta chain) was captured by sequencing in a study of T cells in localized non-small cell lung cancer. This clone is labeled large. The repertoire was sequenced with immunoSEQ multiplex PCR; TCRdb's copy has only in-frame clones and lacks some. The repertoire includes a few hundred clones, around 25% of them detected once, and 29% sits in the top ten. Neighbouring lung, lacking atypia, was collected no less than 2 cm away from the tumor margin. This CDR3 comprises 15 residues. The V gene's germline CDR1 is MDHEN and CDR2 SYDVKM. With 5 bases removed from V and 5 bases from J, the gap between germline ends came to 16 bases.

The input for sequencing was normal lung tissue next to the tumor, taken before any cancer treatment. The sequence was obtained from a female donor over 55 with stage II squamous cell lung carcinoma. J is TRBJ2-1 and V is TRBV28, with D perhaps given as TRBD1 or TRBD2 (5 bases each). CDR3 DNA: TGTGCCAGCAGTACCGGTGTGGGACCCAACAATGAGCAGTTCTTC. Its translation: CASSTGVGPNNEQFF.